This is a list of T cell receptor beta chains from one sample in a study of technical replicates of blood from a few donors. This table comes from immunoSEQ multiplex PCR, and its TCRdb copy is limited to in-frame clones, with some not included. The sample consists of roughly 57,000 clones, 90% to 95% of them appearing once. The sequencing sample was made of PBMCs. The receptors shown here come from a human donor in good health. Some clones in this sample may be carry-over from other donors' samples. CDR3s include the opening cysteine and the closing phenylalanine or tryptophan. The D gene is left open where the match is weak. Clone size, where shown, is once, few, many, or a class for clones that have expanded.

d_gene: TRBD1
abundance: .
j_gene: TRBJ2-7
v_gene: TRBV2
CDR3aa: CASSDIDRGYEQYF
CDR3nt: TGTGCCAGCAGTGACATTGACAGGGGGTACGAGCAGTACTTC

d_gene: TRBD1
abundance: .
j_gene: TRBJ1-2
v_gene: TRBV14
CDR3aa: CASSYGQGGGYTF
CDR3nt: TGTGCCAGCAGCTACGGACAGGGGGGTGGCTACACCTTC

d_gene: TRBD2
abundance: .
j_gene: TRBJ2-3
v_gene: TRBV9
CDR3aa: CASSVAGLAGQAQYF
CDR3nt: TGTGCCAGCAGCGTAGCGGGACTAGCGGGCCAAGCGCAGTATTTT

d_gene: .
abundance: .
j_gene: TRBJ2-1
v_gene: TRBV4-3
CDR3aa: CASSQVRSGYNEQFF
CDR3nt: TGCGCCAGCAGCCAAGTTCGGAGCGGTTACAATGAGCAGTTCTTC

d_gene: .
abundance: .
j_gene: TRBJ1-1
v_gene: TRBV30
CDR3aa: CAWTQSPGTEAFF
CDR3nt: TGTGCCTGGACCCAATCGCCCGGCACTGAAGCTTTCTTT

d_gene: TRBD1
abundance: .
j_gene: TRBJ1-6
v_gene: TRBV10-3
CDR3aa: CAISEHGQGSYNSPLHF
CDR3nt: TGTGCCATCAGTGAACACGGACAGGGATCCTATAATTCACCCCTCCACTTT

d_gene: .
abundance: .
j_gene: TRBJ1-2
v_gene: TRBV9
CDR3aa: CASSVEEGLYGYTF
CDR3nt: TGTGCCAGCAGCGTAGAGGAGGGTCTCTATGGCTACACCTTC

d_gene: TRBD1
abundance: once
j_gene: TRBJ1-1
v_gene: TRBV6-5
CDR3aa: CASSYLRTGNTEAFF
CDR3nt: TGTGCCAGCAGTTACCTTCGGACAGGGAACACTGAAGCTTTCTTT

d_gene: TRBD1
abundance: .
j_gene: TRBJ1-2
v_gene: TRBV7-9
CDR3aa: CASSARDRGRFGYTF
CDR3nt: TGTGCCAGCAGCGCGAGGGACAGGGGGCGCTTCGGCTACACCTTC

d_gene: .
abundance: .
j_gene: TRBJ2-7
v_gene: TRBV21-1
CDR3aa: CASSNVTWRGILGSYEQYF
CDR3nt: TGTGCCAGCAGCAATGTAACGTGGCGGGGAATCCTAGGTTCCTACGAGCAGTACTTC

d_gene: .
abundance: medium-sized
j_gene: TRBJ2-4
v_gene: TRBV7-5
CDR3aa: CARSLGSGGTPKNIQYF
CDR3nt: TGTGCCAGAAGCTTAGGTTCGGGAGGGACCCCCAAAAACATTCAGTACTTC

d_gene: TRBD1
abundance: few
j_gene: TRBJ1-1
v_gene: TRBV7-9
CDR3aa: CASSLVRQGRTEAFF
CDR3nt: TGTGCCAGCAGCTTAGTCCGACAGGGGCGGACTGAAGCTTTCTTT

d_gene: .
abundance: .
j_gene: TRBJ1-5
v_gene: TRBV2
CDR3aa: CASSREAGNQPQHF
CDR3nt: TGTGCCAGCAGCAGAGAGGCGGGCAATCAGCCCCAGCATTTT

d_gene: TRBD2
abundance: .
j_gene: TRBJ2-1
v_gene: TRBV7-2
CDR3aa: CASSLTSGVAYNEQFF
CDR3nt: TGTGCCAGCAGCTTAACCAGCGGGGTGGCCTACAATGAGCAGTTCTTC

d_gene: TRBD1
abundance: .
j_gene: TRBJ1-2
v_gene: TRBV7-2
CDR3aa: CASSFSTGQGTPDTF
CDR3nt: TGTGCCAGCAGCTTTTCAACCGGACAGGGGACCCCGGACACCTTC

d_gene: TRBD2
abundance: .
j_gene: TRBJ2-2
v_gene: TRBV5-4
CDR3aa: CASSPGTRGTGELFF
CDR3nt: TGTGCCAGCAGCCCCGGGACTAGGGGAACCGGGGAGCTGTTTTTT

d_gene: .
abundance: few
j_gene: TRBJ1-6
v_gene: TRBV19
CDR3aa: CASSTERRSPLHF
CDR3nt: TGTGCCAGTAGTACAGAGAGGCGTTCACCCCTCCACTTT

d_gene: TRBD2
abundance: .
j_gene: TRBJ2-1
v_gene: TRBV5-4
CDR3aa: CASSPRAGYNEQFF
CDR3nt: TGTGCCAGCAGCCCCAGAGCGGGGTACAATGAGCAGTTCTTC

d_gene: TRBD1
abundance: .
j_gene: TRBJ2-3
v_gene: TRBV6-1
CDR3aa: CASSGQGGRLDTQYF
CDR3nt: TGTGCCAGCAGTGGACAGGGGGGCCGATTAGATACGCAGTATTTT

d_gene: .
abundance: .
j_gene: TRBJ2-7
v_gene: TRBV30
CDR3aa: CAWSVLGGNSYEQYF
CDR3nt: TGTGCCTGGAGTGTACTAGGCGGGAACTCCTACGAGCAGTACTTC

d_gene: .
abundance: .
j_gene: TRBJ1-6
v_gene: TRBV11-2
CDR3aa: CASNNPAQGTALHF
CDR3nt: TGTGCCAGCAACAATCCCGCACAGGGAACGGCCCTCCACTTT

d_gene: TRBD2
abundance: .
j_gene: TRBJ2-7
v_gene: TRBV7-8
CDR3aa: CASSSGLAGSYEQYF
CDR3nt: TGTGCCAGCAGCTCGGGACTAGCGGGGTCCTACGAGCAGTACTTC

d_gene: TRBD2
abundance: .
j_gene: TRBJ2-1
v_gene: TRBV7-3
CDR3aa: CASSSGTSGRSSYNEQFF
CDR3nt: TGTGCCAGCAGCTCCGGGACTAGCGGGAGGAGTTCCTACAATGAGCAGTTCTTC

d_gene: TRBD2
abundance: few
j_gene: TRBJ2-3
v_gene: TRBV4-3
CDR3aa: CASSQGIGGGYTDTQYF
CDR3nt: TGCGCCAGCAGCCAGGGGATCGGGGGGGGATACACAGATACGCAGTATTTT

d_gene: TRBD2
abundance: .
j_gene: TRBJ2-7
v_gene: TRBV7-2
CDR3aa: CASSPGLAGGYEQYF
CDR3nt: TGTGCCAGCAGCCCAGGACTAGCGGGGGGCTACGAGCAGTACTTC

d_gene: .
abundance: once
j_gene: TRBJ2-1
v_gene: TRBV11-2
CDR3aa: CASSPPAGAGNEQFF
CDR3nt: TGTGCCAGCAGCCCACCGGCGGGGGCGGGTAATGAGCAGTTCTTC

d_gene: TRBD1
abundance: .
j_gene: TRBJ2-5
v_gene: TRBV27
CDR3aa: CASSLSGTGQGETQYF
CDR3nt: TGTGCCAGCAGTTTGTCCGGGACAGGGCAGGGAGAGACCCAGTACTTC

d_gene: .
abundance: .
j_gene: TRBJ1-1
v_gene: TRBV6-1
CDR3aa: CASSEGQQNTEAFF
CDR3nt: TGTGCCAGCAGTGAAGGACAGCAGAACACTGAAGCTTTCTTT

d_gene: .
abundance: few
j_gene: TRBJ2-5
v_gene: TRBV14
CDR3aa: CASSPNIVKETQYF
CDR3nt: TGTGCCAGCAGCCCCAACATCGTAAAAGAGACCCAGTACTTC

d_gene: .
abundance: .
j_gene: TRBJ1-2
v_gene: TRBV2
CDR3aa: CASSPAAAGGNYGYTF
CDR3nt: TGTGCCAGCAGCCCTGCGGCGGCCGGGGGAAACTATGGCTACACCTTC

d_gene: .
abundance: .
j_gene: TRBJ2-3
v_gene: TRBV7-2
CDR3aa: CASSLSRGRSTDTQYF
CDR3nt: TGTGCCAGCAGCTTAAGCCGCGGGCGGAGCACAGATACGCAGTATTTT

d_gene: TRBD1
abundance: .
j_gene: TRBJ2-5
v_gene: TRBV13
CDR3aa: CASRNRDREETQYF
CDR3nt: TGTGCCAGCAGAAACCGGGACAGGGAAGAGACCCAGTACTTC

d_gene: .
abundance: .
j_gene: TRBJ2-2
v_gene: TRBV30
CDR3aa: CAWSGGGGGRASGELFF
CDR3nt: TGTGCCTGGTCAGGGGGCGGTGGCGGGAGGGCCTCCGGGGAGCTGTTTTTT

d_gene: TRBD2
abundance: .
j_gene: TRBJ2-7
v_gene: TRBV11-2
CDR3aa: CASSLETGGRTYEQYF
CDR3nt: TGTGCCAGCAGCTTAGAAACGGGAGGCCGCACCTACGAGCAGTACTTC

d_gene: TRBD1
abundance: few
j_gene: TRBJ2-7
v_gene: TRBV12-5
CDR3aa: CASGLDRGIEQYF
CDR3nt: TGTGCTAGTGGCCTGGACAGGGGGATCGAGCAGTACTTC

d_gene: .
abundance: .
j_gene: TRBJ2-3
v_gene: TRBV18
CDR3aa: CASSLSDWSTDTQYF
CDR3nt: TGTGCCAGCTCACTCTCGGACTGGAGCACAGATACGCAGTATTTT

d_gene: TRBD1
abundance: .
j_gene: TRBJ1-1
v_gene: TRBV6-5
CDR3aa: CASSYGRGRDTEAFF
CDR3nt: TGTGCCAGCAGTTACGGCAGGGGGCGAGACACTGAAGCTTTCTTT

d_gene: TRBD2
abundance: .
j_gene: TRBJ2-1
v_gene: TRBV6-4
CDR3aa: CATGTSGSYNEQFF
CDR3nt: TGCGCAACCGGGACTAGCGGATCCTACAATGAGCAGTTCTTC

d_gene: .
abundance: few
j_gene: TRBJ1-1
v_gene: TRBV19
CDR3aa: CASKRQRNTEAFF
CDR3nt: TGTGCCAGTAAGCGACAGAGAAACACTGAAGCTTTCTTT

d_gene: .
abundance: .
j_gene: TRBJ2-7
v_gene: TRBV6-5
CDR3aa: CASSYSVGVYEQYF
CDR3nt: TGTGCCAGCAGTTACTCGGTAGGGGTCTACGAGCAGTACTTC

d_gene: .
abundance: .
j_gene: TRBJ1-4
v_gene: TRBV4-3
CDR3aa: CASSQDRGYEKLFF
CDR3nt: TGCGCCAGCAGCCAAGACAGGGGATATGAAAAACTGTTTTTT

d_gene: TRBD2
abundance: once
j_gene: TRBJ2-1
v_gene: TRBV19
CDR3aa: CASSIGPKRGPYNEQFF
CDR3nt: TGTGCCAGTAGTATTGGCCCAAAGCGGGGTCCCTACAATGAGCAGTTCTTC

d_gene: .
abundance: .
j_gene: TRBJ1-6
v_gene: TRBV6-1
CDR3aa: CASSEADRNSPLHF
CDR3nt: TGTGCCAGCAGTGAAGCCGACAGGAATTCACCCCTCCACTTT

d_gene: TRBD1
abundance: .
j_gene: TRBJ2-5
v_gene: TRBV7-9
CDR3aa: CASSRIRGDRGRRETQYF
CDR3nt: TGTGCCAGCAGTCGTATTCGAGGCGACAGGGGGCGCCGGGAGACCCAGTACTTC

d_gene: .
abundance: .
j_gene: TRBJ1-1
v_gene: TRBV7-2
CDR3aa: CASSLNPRNTEAFF
CDR3nt: TGTGCCAGCAGCCTCAATCCCAGGAACACTGAAGCTTTCTTT

d_gene: TRBD1
abundance: .
j_gene: TRBJ1-1
v_gene: TRBV7-2
CDR3aa: CASILGGSNTEAFF
CDR3nt: TGTGCGTCAATTTTAGGGGGCTCGAACACTGAAGCTTTCTTT

d_gene: .
abundance: .
j_gene: TRBJ2-3
v_gene: TRBV5-1
CDR3aa: CASSSDFPDTQYF
CDR3nt: TGCGCCAGCAGCTCGGACTTTCCAGATACGCAGTATTTT

d_gene: TRBD1
abundance: .
j_gene: TRBJ1-1
v_gene: TRBV6-5
CDR3aa: CASSSLTGRTEAFF
CDR3nt: TGTGCCAGCAGTTCCCTGACAGGGCGGACTGAAGCTTTCTTT

d_gene: .
abundance: .
j_gene: TRBJ1-1
v_gene: TRBV5-1
CDR3aa: CASSLVAGVSTEAFF
CDR3nt: TGCGCCAGCAGCTTGGTCGCAGGGGTAAGCACTGAAGCTTTCTTT

d_gene: .
abundance: .
j_gene: TRBJ2-3
v_gene: TRBV7-3
CDR3aa: CASSPSREELVAQYF
CDR3nt: TGTGCCAGCAGCCCATCCCGCGAGGAGCTGGTGGCGCAGTATTTT

d_gene: TRBD2
abundance: once
j_gene: TRBJ2-3
v_gene: TRBV7-3
CDR3aa: CASSSIGGGAGKDTQYF
CDR3nt: TGTGCCAGCAGCTCCATTGGCGGGGGGGCTGGGAAGGATACGCAGTATTTT

d_gene: TRBD1
abundance: .
j_gene: TRBJ2-6
v_gene: TRBV5-8
CDR3aa: CASSLVTGVGANVLTF
CDR3nt: TGTGCCAGCAGCTTGGTGACAGGGGTAGGGGCCAACGTCCTGACTTTC

d_gene: .
abundance: .
j_gene: TRBJ2-7
v_gene: TRBV5-6
CDR3aa: CASTRGELLYEQYF
CDR3nt: TGTGCCAGCACCCGCGGAGAGTTACTCTACGAGCAGTACTTC

d_gene: .
abundance: .
j_gene: TRBJ1-5
v_gene: TRBV2
CDR3aa: CASSQDRGDQPQHF
CDR3nt: TGTGCCAGCAGTCAGGACAGAGGGGATCAGCCCCAGCATTTT

d_gene: .
abundance: .
j_gene: TRBJ2-7
v_gene: TRBV4-3
CDR3aa: CASSQGGGDRYEQYF
CDR3nt: TGCGCCAGCAGCCAAGGGGGAGGAGATCGGTACGAGCAGTACTTC

d_gene: TRBD2
abundance: once
j_gene: TRBJ2-1
v_gene: TRBV5-1
CDR3aa: CASSLTAGVGNEQFF
CDR3nt: TGCGCCAGCAGCTTGACGGCGGGAGTAGGTAATGAGCAGTTCTTC

d_gene: TRBD2
abundance: .
j_gene: TRBJ2-7
v_gene: TRBV7-9
CDR3aa: CASSLGGRYEQYF
CDR3nt: TGTGCCAGCAGCTTAGGCGGGAGGTACGAGCAGTACTTC

d_gene: TRBD2
abundance: .
j_gene: TRBJ2-1
v_gene: TRBV5-4
CDR3aa: CASSLIAGSYNEQFF
CDR3nt: TGTGCCAGCAGCTTGATAGCGGGTTCCTACAATGAGCAGTTCTTC

d_gene: .
abundance: .
j_gene: TRBJ1-2
v_gene: TRBV9
CDR3aa: CASSESASGFYGYTF
CDR3nt: TGTGCCAGCAGCGAGAGTGCCTCAGGGTTCTATGGCTACACCTTC

d_gene: TRBD1
abundance: .
j_gene: TRBJ1-3
v_gene: TRBV7-6
CDR3aa: CASSLVTGAGNTIYF
CDR3nt: TGTGCCAGCAGCTTGGTGACAGGGGCTGGAAACACCATATATTTT